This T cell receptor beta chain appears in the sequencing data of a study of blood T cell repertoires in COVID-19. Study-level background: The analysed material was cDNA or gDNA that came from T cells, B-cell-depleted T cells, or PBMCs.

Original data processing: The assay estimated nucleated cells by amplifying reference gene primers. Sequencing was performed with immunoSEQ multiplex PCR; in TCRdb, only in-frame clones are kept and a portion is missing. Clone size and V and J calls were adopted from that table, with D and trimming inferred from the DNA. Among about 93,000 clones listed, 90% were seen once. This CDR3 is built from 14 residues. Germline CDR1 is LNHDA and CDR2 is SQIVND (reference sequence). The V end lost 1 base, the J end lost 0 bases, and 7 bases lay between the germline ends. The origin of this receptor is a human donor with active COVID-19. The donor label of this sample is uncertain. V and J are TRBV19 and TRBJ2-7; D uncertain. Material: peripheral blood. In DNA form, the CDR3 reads TGTGCCAGTAGTATAGCATCGGTCTCCTACGAGCAGTACTTC. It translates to CASSIASVSYEQYF.